This T cell receptor beta chain was obtained from a study of spatial heterogeneity in lung cancer. About the study: Matched bulk RNA-seq yielded a T cell module score, and TCR transcript counts in tumor regions correlated strongly with that score. Study results and caveats: Sequencing reached an estimated coverage of tumor T cells that was only roughly 7% for alpha chains and 13% for beta chains. Intratumoral expanded alpha and beta TCR counts were found to track tumor mutation counts.

This clonotype has at least ten counts. The antigen remains unidentified. MiXCR was run by TCRdb on the 5' RACE reads, yielding one entry per CDR3 protein. This table holds 5,000 or so distinct CDR3 sequences, 6% to 8.5% found once. Time point defined: sample taken at primary tumor resection. Patients with untreated early-stage non-small cell lung cancer, numbering around 71, were the donors. Whole RNA, isolated from tumor, nontumor lung or frozen PBMC, was sequenced without prior sorting. The TCR was taken from a male donor with early-stage non-small cell lung cancer. Sequencing used lung tumor tissue, obtained at surgery.

Here the CDR3 reads CASSLLSGSYNEQFF. The CDR3 nucleotides read TGCGCCAGCAGCTTGTTGTCCGGCTCCTACAATGAGCAGTTCTTC. The V call is TRBV5-1, the J call TRBJ2-1; no clear D gene. CDR1 and CDR2 from the germline V gene are SGHRS and YFSETQ. This CDR3 has 15 residues. Trimming shortened V by 1 base and J by 0 bases, and 8 bases separated the two germline ends.